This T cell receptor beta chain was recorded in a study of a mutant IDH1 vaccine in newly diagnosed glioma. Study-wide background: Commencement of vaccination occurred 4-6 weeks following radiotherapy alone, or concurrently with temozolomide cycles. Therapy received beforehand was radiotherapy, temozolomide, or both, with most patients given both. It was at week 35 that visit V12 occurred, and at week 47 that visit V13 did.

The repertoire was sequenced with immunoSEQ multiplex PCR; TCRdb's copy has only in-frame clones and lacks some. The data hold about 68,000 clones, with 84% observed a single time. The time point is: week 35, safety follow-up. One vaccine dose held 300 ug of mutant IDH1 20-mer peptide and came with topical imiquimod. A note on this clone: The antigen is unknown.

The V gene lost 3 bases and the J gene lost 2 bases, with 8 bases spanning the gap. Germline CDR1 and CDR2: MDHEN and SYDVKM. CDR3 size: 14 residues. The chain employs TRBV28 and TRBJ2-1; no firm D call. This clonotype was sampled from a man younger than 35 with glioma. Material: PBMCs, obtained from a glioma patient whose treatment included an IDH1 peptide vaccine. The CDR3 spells CASSLGGTYNEQFF. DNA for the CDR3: TGTGCCAGCAGTTTGGGTGGGACCTACAATGAGCAGTTCTTC.